This TCR beta chain is from a study of blood T cell repertoires in COVID-19. Overall study context: Samples representing acute and convalescent COVID-19 were sourced from the United States, Italy and Spain. The cDNA or gDNA used as material had been derived from T cells, B-cell-depleted T cells, or PBMCs.

Original handling: Amplification with reference gene primers provided the estimates of nucleated cell counts. The protocol was immunoSEQ multiplex PCR, while the TCRdb copy is restricted to in-frame clones and leaves out a portion. V, J and clone size derive from that table, while D and trimming were established from the DNA sequence. This sample carries about 210,000 clones, over 75% of them seen once, and the ten largest clones take about 2.4%. This clone came up once. Seattle patients were enrolled during active infection and followed longitudinally. The CDR3 consists of 15 residues. V lost 5 bases and J 1 base, leaving 14 bases between the germline ends. Germline-derived CDR1 and CDR2 are MNHEY and SVGAGI.

This receptor was obtained from a woman aged 70-85 years with COVID-19, enrolled during active disease. The genes are TRBV6-5 and TRBJ1-2, with TRBD1 as a possible D gene (6 bases). Material: peripheral blood. For the CDR3, the DNA is TGTGCCAGCAGTCCGGGGGGGGCCAATAACTATGGCTACACCTTC. Amino acid sequence: CASSPGGANNYGYTF.